Listed below are T cell receptor beta chains from one sample, sequenced in a study of identical twins. Each CDR3 protein gets one entry after TCRdb re-called the 5' RACE reads with MiXCR. The sample lists around 570,000 distinct CDR3 sequences; around a tenth were seen once. A further study also used this sample, focusing on yellow fever vaccine responses in identical twins.

The specimen sequenced was PBMCs. Receptor source: a woman under 30 in good health. Both conserved end residues are part of each CDR3. Each record gives: CDR3 DNA, CDR3 protein, D gene, clone size, CDR3 length, V gene, J gene. A D gene is named only where the DNA matches it firmly. Only some rows state a clone size, as once, few, many or a class for expanded clones.

DNA: TGTGCCAGCACCCAGACAGGACTAGCGGGGGTAGAGCAGTACTTC; CDR3: CASTQTGLAGVEQYF; D: TRBD2; size: -; length: 15; V: TRBV3-1; J: TRBJ2-7
DNA: TGTGCCAGCAGCTCCGGGACAGGGCGTTATCAGCCCCAGCATTTT; CDR3: CASSSGTGRYQPQHF; D: TRBD1; size: few; length: 15; V: TRBV7-9; J: TRBJ1-5
DNA: TGCGCCAGCAGCTTACAGGGCGGTCGGGAGACCCAGTACTTC; CDR3: CASSLQGGRETQYF; D: -; size: many; length: 14; V: TRBV4-3; J: TRBJ2-5
DNA: TGCAGTGCTAGAGATAGGAGACAGGGCAAAGAGACCCAGTACTTC; CDR3: CSARDRRQGKETQYF; D: TRBD1; size: -; length: 15; V: TRBV20-1; J: TRBJ2-5
DNA: TGTGCCATGAGCCCTGGGCCCGGCTGCTGGTTGAACACTGAAGCTTTCTTT; CDR3: CAMSPGPGCWLNTEAFF; D: -; size: -; length: 17; V: TRBV7-8; J: TRBJ1-1
DNA: TGTGCCAGCAGCGCAACCGGGGACTACAATGAGCAGTTCTTC; CDR3: CASSATGDYNEQFF; D: -; size: many; length: 14; V: TRBV7-9; J: TRBJ2-1
DNA: TGTGCCAGCGGCAACGCCCCGGGCACTGAAGCTTTCTTT; CDR3: CASGNAPGTEAFF; D: -; size: -; length: 13; V: TRBV7-3; J: TRBJ1-1
DNA: TGCGCCAGCAGCCCCCGGATGGGCATTGAGCAGTTCTTC; CDR3: CASSPRMGIEQFF; D: -; size: -; length: 13; V: TRBV5-1; J: TRBJ2-1
DNA: TGTGCCAGCAGTTACCTGGCACAATACAATGAGCAGTTCTTC; CDR3: CASSYLAQYNEQFF; D: -; size: many; length: 14; V: TRBV6-2/TRBV6-3; J: TRBJ2-1
DNA: TGTGCCAGCCTTACTAACGGAGGTGGGGATGAGCAGTTCTTC; CDR3: CASLTNGGGDEQFF; D: -; size: few; length: 14; V: TRBV12-3/TRBV12-4; J: TRBJ2-1
DNA: TGCAGCGTTGAACAGGGTAATGCCTACGAGCAGTACTTC; CDR3: CSVEQGNAYEQYF; D: -; size: -; length: 13; V: TRBV29-1; J: TRBJ2-7
DNA: TGCGCCAGCAGCTTGGTTTGGCAGCAGGAGCAGTTCTTC; CDR3: CASSLVWQQEQFF; D: -; size: few; length: 13; V: TRBV5-1; J: TRBJ2-1
DNA: TGTGCCAGCAGCTACCTACAGGGAGAGACCCAGTACTTC; CDR3: CASSYLQGETQYF; D: -; size: once; length: 13; V: TRBV7-2; J: TRBJ2-5
DNA: TGTGCCACCCCGTGGCTAGCGGGAGTTCTCGAGCAGTACTTC; CDR3: CATPWLAGVLEQYF; D: TRBD2; size: many; length: 14; V: TRBV7-4; J: TRBJ2-7
DNA: TGTGCCATCAGTGAGGACAGGGCAGGGGCCAAAAACATTCAGTACTTC; CDR3: CAISEDRAGAKNIQYF; D: TRBD1; size: few; length: 16; V: TRBV10-3; J: TRBJ2-4
DNA: TGTGCCAGCAGGTCCCGCAGCGATAAGGAAACCGGGGAGCTGTTTTTT; CDR3: CASRSRSDKETGELFF; D: -; size: many; length: 16; V: TRBV6-2/TRBV6-3; J: TRBJ2-2
DNA: TGCAGCGTCACAGGGAGCTCCCCCTACGAGCAGTACTTC; CDR3: CSVTGSSPYEQYF; D: -; size: many; length: 13; V: TRBV29-1; J: TRBJ2-7
DNA: TGTGCCAGCAGTTACTCAAAGCGGGAAAGCGCAGGCGAGCAGTACTTC; CDR3: CASSYSKRESAGEQYF; D: TRBD2; size: -; length: 16; V: TRBV6-2/TRBV6-3; J: TRBJ2-7
DNA: TGTGCCAGCAGTTCGAACACGGTAGATACGCAGTATTTT; CDR3: CASSSNTVDTQYF; D: -; size: many; length: 13; V: TRBV12-3/TRBV12-4; J: TRBJ2-3
DNA: TGTGCCAGCAGTTACCTGGGGTCCAGGTCGGCGAAGTTCTTC; CDR3: CASSYLGSRSAKFF; D: -; size: many; length: 14; V: TRBV6-2/TRBV6-3; J: TRBJ2-1
DNA: TGCAGTGCTCCCACCTACGGACAGGGAGTAAATCAGCCCCAGCATTTT; CDR3: CSAPTYGQGVNQPQHF; D: TRBD1; size: -; length: 16; V: TRBV20-1; J: TRBJ1-5
DNA: TGTGCCAGCAGCTCAGGGGGAGGCGAGCAGTACTTC; CDR3: CASSSGGGEQYF; D: -; size: many; length: 12; V: TRBV5-6; J: TRBJ2-7